The next 22 T cell receptor beta chains were all read from a single sample in a study of blood T cell repertoires in COVID-19. Sequencing was performed with immunoSEQ multiplex PCR; in TCRdb, only in-frame clones are kept and a portion is missing. The sample yields some 180,000 clones, 83% seen once. The sample comprised peripheral blood. Receptor source: a woman of 80 years or more with acute or convalescent COVID-19.

This rearrangement joins TRBV19 to TRBJ2-7; TRBD2 aligns across 10 bases. CDR1 is LNHDA, CDR2 SQIVND, per germline (reference sequence). This CDR3 region has 14 residues. With 6 bases clipped from V and 8 bases from J, the junction kept 10 bases outside the gene matches. The CDR3 DNA is TGTGCCAGTAGCACCGGGACTAGCGTACAGCAGCAGTACTTC. Its protein is CASSTGTSVQQQYF.

The rearrangement uses TRBV7-2 and TRBJ1-1; TRBD1 agrees at 8 bases. The germline gives CDR1 SGHTA, CDR2 FQGNSA. The CDR3 has 15 residues. With V trimmed by 5 bases and J by 1 base, 6 bases remained unmatched. The CDR3 loop reads CASSISTGANTEAFF. For the CDR3, the DNA is TGTGCCAGCAGCATCTCGACAGGGGCGAACACTGAAGCTTTCTTT.

The V gene is TRBV4-2, the J gene TRBJ1-2; the match to TRBD1 covers 7 bases. The CDR3 contains 16 residues. Unmatched junction bases numbered 10, after V lost 4 bases and J lost 2 bases. The germline V gene encodes CDR1 LGHNA and CDR2 YNFKEQ. In DNA, the CDR3 is TGTGCCAGCAGCCCCGAACGGACAGGTTTCAACTATGGCTACACCTTC. Translation: CASSPERTGFNYGYTF.

The chain links TRBV27 to TRBJ1-1; no firm D call. Germline CDR1 MNHEY, CDR2 SMNVEV (reference sequence). The V end lost 3 bases, the J end lost 0 bases, and 20 bases lay between the germline ends. CDR3 length equals 18 residues. In DNA form, the CDR3 reads TGTGCCAGCAGTTTGTTTCCCGGGCGGGTTGGAATGAACACTGAAGCTTTCTTT. This gives the protein CASSLFPGRVGMNTEAFF.

The rearrangement joins TRBV27 to TRBJ1-5; D not resolved. The CDR3 is 16 amino acids. Trimming removed 5 bases from V and 3 bases from J, with 17 bases in between. CDR1 and CDR2 from the germline V gene are MNHEY and SMNVEV (reference sequence). In nucleotides, the CDR3 is TGTGCCAGCAGTCCCGGACTCGGCGGGCCCAATCAGCCCCAGCATTTT. This gives the protein CASSPGLGGPNQPQHF.

Only one count was recorded for this clone. This chain uses TRBV3-1 (or the pseudogene TRBV3-2) with TRBJ2-5, with 8 nucleotides matching TRBD2. This CDR3 comprises 15 residues. Per the germline V gene, CDR1 is LGHDT and CDR2 is YNNKEL (reference sequence). Trimming cost V 0 bases and J 13 bases; bases outside gene matches: 13. CDR3 nucleotide sequence: TGTGCCAGCAGCCAAGATGTTAGCGGGGCCGCCCCTCTGTACTTC. This sequence encodes CASSQDVSGAAPLYF.

This clone was observed a few times. The V and J genes are TRBV19 and TRBJ1-5; 9 bases are a match to TRBD1. CDR3 length: 15 amino acids. Per the germline V gene, CDR1 is LNHDA and CDR2 is SQIVND (reference sequence). J gave up 2 bases and V 7 bases, and 6 bases lay outside the gene matches. The CDR3, as DNA: TGTGCCAGTATTCCGGGACAGGGACGCAATCAGCCCCAGCATTTT. This gives the protein CASIPGQGRNQPQHF.

The chain has TRBV11-2 and TRBJ1-3; 7 bases map to TRBD1. From germline, CDR1 is SGHAT and CDR2 FQNNGV. The J segment lost 1 base and the V segment lost 5 bases, leaving 5 bases of the junction unmatched. The CDR3 is made up of 15 amino acids. The CDR3 protein is CASSALQGSGNTIYF. The CDR3 bases are TGTGCCAGCAGCGCTCTACAGGGGTCTGGAAACACCATATATTTT.

This clone has only one observation. The CDR3 here is CASSQWSGGTDTQYF. The DNA for the CDR3 is TGTGCCAGCAGCCAATGGTCGGGGGGCACAGATACGCAGTATTTT. This sequence joins TRBV3-1 (or the pseudogene TRBV3-2) and TRBJ2-3; the D gene is possibly TRBD2 (6 bases). This CDR3 comprises 15 residues. Trimming stripped 2 bases from V and 1 base from J, with 10 bases between. From germline, CDR1 is LGHDT and CDR2 YNNKEL (reference sequence).

This clone was recorded once. The genes are TRBV5-4 and TRBJ2-7; the match to TRBD2 covers 13 bases. The trim removed 3 bases at V and 3 bases at J, leaving 12 bases unmatched. Germline V gene lookup returns CDR1 SGHNT and CDR2 YYREEE (reference sequence). This CDR3 has 18 residues. CDR3 region: CASSSGLAGVLGNYEQYF. Here the CDR3 DNA reads TGTGCCAGCAGCTCAGGACTAGCGGGAGTGTTGGGAAACTACGAGCAGTACTTC.

This clone was seen more than once but under ten times. This chain links TRBV6-5 with TRBJ1-6; TRBD1 matches at 7 bases. Losses at the gene ends were 4 bases for V and 7 bases for J; bases not matched to a gene: 7. Germline V CDR1 and CDR2: MNHEY, SVGAGI. There are 15 residues in the CDR3. CDR3 DNA: TGTGCCAGCAGTTCTCTAGGGACAGTCAATTCACCCCTCCACTTT. As protein: CASSSLGTVNSPLHF.

This chain joins TRBV3-1 (or the pseudogene TRBV3-2) and TRBJ1-5; TRBD1 aligns across 8 bases. Germline V gene sequence: CDR1 LGHDT, CDR2 YNNKEL (reference sequence). The CDR3 spans 16 residues. The trim removed 0 bases at V and 4 bases at J, leaving 5 bases unmatched. CDR3 sequence reads: CASSQETGVLNQPQHF. CDR3 bases: TGTGCCAGCAGCCAAGAGACAGGGGTCCTTAATCAGCCCCAGCATTTT.

Only a few counts were recorded for this clone. This chain uses TRBV25-1 with TRBJ1-2, with TRBD1 matching over 9 bases. V lost 6 bases to trimming and J lost 3 bases; unmatched junction nucleotides: 2. The CDR3 has 13 residues. Germline V gene lookup returns CDR1 MGHDK and CDR2 SYGVNS. The CDR3 here is CASSRTGDYGYTF. CDR3 nucleotide sequence: TGTGCCAGCAGCCGGACAGGGGACTATGGCTACACCTTC.

The chain couples TRBV12-3 or TRBV12-4 to TRBJ2-1; D gene unclear. The CDR3 has 12 amino acids. V was clipped by 6 bases and J by 7 bases, with 10 bases between them. The CDR3 nucleotides are TGTGCCAGCAGCCGGTCGAGGAATGAGCAGTTCTTC. The encoded protein is CASSRSRNEQFF.

The chain joins TRBV10-3 to TRBJ1-2, with TRBD1 as a possible D gene (6 bases). V lost 4 bases and J lost 8, with 11 bases in between. The length of the CDR3 is 12 residues. From germline, CDR1 is ENHRY and CDR2 SYGVKD. The CDR3 coding sequence is TGTGCCATCAGTGCAGGGGAGGGAGGCTACACCTTC. This sequence encodes CAISAGEGGYTF.

V is TRBV7-9 and J is TRBJ1-2, with D perhaps TRBD1 (5 bases). This CDR3 spans 12 amino acids. Germline CDR1 SEHNR, CDR2 FQNEAQ (reference sequence). Trimming took 8 bases from V and 7 from J, leaving 14 bases between them. The CDR3 region has the DNA TGTGCCAGCCAGGGCCCGATGGGTGGCTACACCTTC. This gives the protein CASQGPMGGYTF.

This clone showed up just a few times. Sequence at one end of the junction differs from germline and may be a read error. The V and J genes are TRBV19 and TRBJ2-7, with 10 bases lining up with TRBD1. Germline CDR1 reads LNHDA; CDR2 reads SQIVND (reference sequence). The CDR3 is made up of 15 amino acids. The CDR3 nucleotides are TGTGCCAGTAGCATAGCCGCGGACAGGGGGTACGAGCAGTACTTC. It is translated as CASSIAADRGYEQYF.

This clone was seen many times. The rearrangement joins TRBV7-2 to TRBJ2-1; tentatively, D is TRBD2 (6 bases). The CDR3 has 15 amino acids. Per the germline V gene, CDR1 is SGHTA and CDR2 is FQGNSA. V was clipped by 1 base and J by 3 bases, with 10 bases between them. In DNA form, the CDR3 reads TGTGCCAGCAGCTTAGACGCGGGGCGCTACAATGAGCAGTTCTTC. Translation gives CASSLDAGRYNEQFF.

This clone was found once. V is TRBV9 and J is TRBJ2-1; TRBD2 might be the D (5 bases). The CDR3 length is 14 residues. The germline V and J ends were trimmed by 3 bases and 4 bases, with 11 bases remaining between them. Germline values: CDR1 SGDLS, CDR2 YYNGEE. The CDR3 bases are TGTGCCAGCAGCGCCCGGACTGCTTACAATGAGCAGTTCTTC. It encodes CASSARTAYNEQFF.

A single count supports this clone. The chain links TRBV5-4 to TRBJ2-7; 9 positions agree with TRBD1. V gave up 5 bases and J gave up 4 bases; unmatched junction bases: 10. CDR1 is SGHNT and CDR2 is YYREEE in the germline V gene (reference sequence). This CDR3 contains 15 residues. Here the CDR3 DNA reads TGTGCCAGCAGTCGACCCGGGACAGGGTCTTACGAGCAGTACTTC. It translates to CASSRPGTGSYEQYF.

The genes are TRBV24-1 and TRBJ2-3; TRBD1 might be the D (6 bases). This CDR3 has 15 residues. Germline CDR1 KGHDR, CDR2 SFDVKD. V shed 3 bases and J shed 2 bases, with 11 bases lying between them. CDR3 sequence: CATSDGGGPTDTQYF. CDR3 sequence (DNA): TGTGCCACCAGTGATGGGGGCGGCCCCACAGATACGCAGTATTTT.

The chain joins TRBV28 to TRBJ1-5, with D uncertain. The CDR3 is 15 amino acids. Germline V gives CDR1 MDHEN, CDR2 SYDVKM. V lost 6 bases and J 1 base, leaving 13 bases between the germline ends. The CDR3 DNA reads TGTGCCAGCAGCCCCCCCCCGGGAAGCAATCAGCCCCAGCATTTT. Amino acid sequence: CASSPPPGSNQPQHF.